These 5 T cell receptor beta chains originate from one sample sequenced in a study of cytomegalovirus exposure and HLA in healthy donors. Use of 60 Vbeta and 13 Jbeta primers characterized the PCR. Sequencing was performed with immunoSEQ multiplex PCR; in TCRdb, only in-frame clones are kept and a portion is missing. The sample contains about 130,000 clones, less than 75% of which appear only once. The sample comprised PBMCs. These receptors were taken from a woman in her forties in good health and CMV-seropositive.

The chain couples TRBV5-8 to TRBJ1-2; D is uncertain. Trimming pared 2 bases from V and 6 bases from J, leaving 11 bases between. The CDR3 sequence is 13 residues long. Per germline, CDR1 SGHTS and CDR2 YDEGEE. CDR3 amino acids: CASSLFSGDGYTF. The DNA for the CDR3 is TGTGCCAGCAGCTTATTTTCCGGGGATGGCTACACCTTC.

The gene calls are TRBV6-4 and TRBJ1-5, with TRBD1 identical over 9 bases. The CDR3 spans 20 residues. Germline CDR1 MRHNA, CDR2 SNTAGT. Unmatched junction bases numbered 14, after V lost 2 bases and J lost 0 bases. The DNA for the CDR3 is TGTGCCAGCAGTGACACCCGGGACAGGGCCCTATTCTATAGCAATCAGCCCCAGCATTTT. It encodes CASSDTRDRALFYSNQPQHF.

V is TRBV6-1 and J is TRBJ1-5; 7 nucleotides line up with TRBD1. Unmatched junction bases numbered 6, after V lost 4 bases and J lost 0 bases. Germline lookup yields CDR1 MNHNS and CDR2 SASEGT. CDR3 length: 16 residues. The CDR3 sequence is CASSGQGSSSNQPQHF. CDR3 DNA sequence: TGTGCCAGCAGTGGACAGGGTTCAAGTAGCAATCAGCCCCAGCATTTT.

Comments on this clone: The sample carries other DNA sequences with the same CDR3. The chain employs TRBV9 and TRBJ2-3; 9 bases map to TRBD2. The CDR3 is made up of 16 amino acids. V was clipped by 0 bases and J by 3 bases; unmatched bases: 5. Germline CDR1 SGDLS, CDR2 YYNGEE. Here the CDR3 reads CASSVGNSGSTDTQYF. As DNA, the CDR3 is TGTGCCAGCAGCGTAGGAAATAGCGGGAGTACAGATACGCAGTATTTT.

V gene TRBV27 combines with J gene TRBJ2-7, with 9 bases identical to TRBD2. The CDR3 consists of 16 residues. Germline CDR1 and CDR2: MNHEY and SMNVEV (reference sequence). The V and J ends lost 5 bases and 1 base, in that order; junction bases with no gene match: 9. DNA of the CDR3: TGTGCCAGCAGTCCCGTTCGAGCGGGAGGTTCCTACGAGCAGTACTTC. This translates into CASSPVRAGGSYEQYF.